These 22 T cell receptor beta chains share one sample of origin, sequenced in a study of PD-1 blockade in classical Hodgkin lymphoma. Time point in this sample: cycle 4 day 1 (C4D1), after five to seven weeks of nivolumab. There was relapse after autologous stem cell transplantation in every patient, and there was variation in brentuximab vedotin exposure. Clones were sequenced by immunoSEQ multiplex PCR, and TCRdb holds only the in-frame ones, with some missing. The sample lists 20,000 or so clones; roughly 90% were seen once. This specimen was peripheral blood mononuclear cells (PBMCs), taken before the fourth cycle of nivolumab. These receptors were taken from a human donor with classical Hodgkin lymphoma.

This rearrangement joins TRBV25-1 to TRBJ2-7; 8 nucleotides align to TRBD1. V was clipped by 4 bases and J by 2 bases; unmatched bases: 4. This CDR3 has 14 amino acids. CDR1 MGHDK and CDR2 SYGVNS come from the germline V gene. In DNA, the CDR3 is TGTGCCAGCAGTGGCGGACAGGGCCCCTACGAGCAGTACTTC. Protein: CASSGGQGPYEQYF.

V is TRBV30 and J is TRBJ1-2; perhaps TRBD1 as D (5 bases). This CDR3 spans 13 amino acids. Germline V lookup: CDR1 GTSNPN, CDR2 SVGIG (reference sequence). Trimming pared 2 bases from V and 4 bases from J, leaving 11 bases between. The CDR3 coding sequence is TGTGCCTGGAGTAAGGGGAGTGGCTATGGCTACACCTTC. Translation: CAWSKGSGYGYTF. Full variable domain (missing parts from reference TRBV30 and TRBJ1-2): SQTIHQWPATLVQPVGSPLSLECTVEGTSNPNLYWYRQAAGRGLQLLFYSVGIGQISSEVPQNLSASRPQDRQFILSSKKLLLSDSGFYLCAWSKGSGYGYTFGSGTRLTVV.

The rearrangement uses TRBV15 and TRBJ1-5, with D perhaps matching TRBD1 (6 bases). CDR1 LNHNV and CDR2 YYDKDF come from the germline V gene (reference sequence). The CDR3 length is 14 residues. Trimming stripped 1 base from V and 7 bases from J, with 11 bases between. The CDR3 loop reads CATSRGGLFQPQHF. The CDR3 DNA reads TGTGCCACCAGCAGAGGGGGGCTTTTCCAGCCCCAGCATTTT. The variable domain in full, completed from reference TRBV15 and TRBJ1-5, reads DAMVIQNPRYQVTQFGKPVTLSCSQTLNHNVMYWYQQKSSQAPKLLFHYYDKDFNNEADTPDNFQSRRPNTSFCFLDIRSPGLGDTAMYLCATSRGGLFQPQHFGDGTRLSIL.

V is TRBV4-1 and J is TRBJ2-1; D is perhaps TRBD2 (6 bases). Germline lookup yields CDR1 MGHRA and CDR2 YSYEKL. The CDR3 contains 15 residues. Trimming stripped 1 base from V and 4 bases from J, with 11 bases between. CDR3 region: CASSQGLERYNEQFF. CDR3 coding DNA: TGCGCCAGCAGCCAAGGACTAGAGAGGTACAATGAGCAGTTCTTC.

The chain employs TRBV11-2 and TRBJ1-4; a possible D gene is TRBD1 (6 bases). V lost 5 bases and J 7 bases, leaving 17 bases between the germline ends. The CDR3 loop spans 15 amino acids. CDR1 SGHAT and CDR2 FQNNGV come from the germline V gene. CDR3 coding DNA: TGTGCCAGCAGCCAGGGAAGGGGGAAAAGTGAAAAACTGTTTTTT. This encodes CASSQGRGKSEKLFF.

In its sample, this clone was seen a few times. The chain uses TRBV4-1 and TRBJ2-5; D assignment may be TRBD1 or TRBD2 (5 bases each). Germline values: CDR1 MGHRA, CDR2 YSYEKL. The V end lost 6 bases, the J end lost 3 bases, and 11 bases lay between the germline ends. The CDR3 spans 13 residues. In nucleotides, the CDR3 is TGCGCCAGCAGACAGCTGGGGGAAGAGACCCAGTACTTC. Protein product: CASRQLGEETQYF.

This clone has only a few counts. The CDR3 DNA reads TGTGCCAGCAGTGAAGAGACCCAGTACTTC. It is translated as CASSEETQYF. The V gene is TRBV7-9, the J gene TRBJ2-5, with D hard to call. The CDR3 is 10 residues long. The germline V gene encodes CDR1 SEHNR and CDR2 FQNEAQ (reference sequence). Trimming removed 6 bases from V and 3 bases from J, with 2 bases in between. Full variable domain (outside the CDR3, taken from reference TRBV7-9 and TRBJ2-5): DTGVSQNPRHKITKRGQNVTFRCDPISEHNRLYWYRQTLGQGPEFLTYFQNEAQLEKSRLLSDRFSAERPKGSFSTLEIQRTEQGDSAMYLCASSEETQYFGPGTRLLVL.

The chain carries TRBV11-3 and TRBJ2-1; 7 nucleotides match TRBD1. The CDR3 consists of 15 residues. Losses at the gene ends were 5 bases for V and 0 bases for J; bases not matched to a gene: 4. Germline loops: CDR1 SGHNT, CDR2 YENEEA. CDR3 bases: TGTGCCAGCAGCGACCGACAGGGCTCCTACAATGAGCAGTTCTTC. Translating gives CASSDRQGSYNEQFF.

The V and J genes are TRBV11-2 and TRBJ1-3, with no clear D. The CDR3 loop spans 16 amino acids. The germline gives CDR1 SGHAT, CDR2 FQNNGV. Trimming shortened V by 5 bases and J by 6 bases, and 20 bases separated the two germline ends. The CDR3 DNA follows: TGTGCCAGCAGCACCTCCAGACTCATGGAGATAAACACCATATATTTT. Protein: CASSTSRLMEINTIYF.

This clone was found a few times. The rearrangement links TRBV6-1 to TRBJ1-1, with D possibly matching TRBD1 (5 bases). This CDR3 region has 14 residues. Germline CDR1 and CDR2: MNHNS and SASEGT. V lost 6 bases to trimming and J lost 4 bases, with 15 bases between them. CDR3 sequence reads: CASRIRGGITEAFF. CDR3 DNA sequence: TGTGCCAGCAGAATACGGGGGGGGATCACTGAAGCTTTCTTT.

This rearrangement joins TRBV2 to TRBJ1-2, with D unclear. The germline V and J ends were trimmed by 2 bases and 3 bases, with 4 bases remaining between them. Germline CDR1 reads SNHLY; CDR2 reads FYNNEI. The CDR3 is 12 amino acids. The CDR3 region has the DNA TGTGCCAGCAGTGAACGTGACTATGGCTACACCTTC. Amino acids: CASSERDYGYTF.

CDR3 bases: TGTGCTAGTGGTTTGACGGGAAATTCACCCCTCCACTTT. Amino acids: CASGLTGNSPLHF. This chain links TRBV12-5 with TRBJ1-6; D is undetermined. Germline values: CDR1 LGHNT, CDR2 FRNRAP. The CDR3 spans 13 residues. Trimming took 2 bases from V and 7 from J, leaving 6 bases between them.

This chain joins TRBV30 and TRBJ2-3, with D perhaps TRBD1 (6 bases). V was cut by 1 base and J by 1 base, with 15 bases left in between. Per germline, CDR1 GTSNPN and CDR2 SVGIG (reference sequence). This CDR3 comprises 16 residues. Here the CDR3 reads CAWSEGVLLGTDTQYF. The CDR3 DNA sequence: TGTGCCTGGAGTGAGGGGGTTCTCCTTGGCACAGATACGCAGTATTTT.

This chain connects TRBV5-1 to TRBJ2-5; tentative D call: TRBD1 (5 bases). The CDR3 sequence is 14 residues long. V shed 4 bases and J shed 1 base, with 11 bases lying between them. The germline CDR1 and CDR2 sequences are SGHRS and YFSETQ. CDR3 DNA sequence: TGCGCCAGCAGCCTTCAGGGTCCCCAAGAGACCCAGTACTTC. Its translation is CASSLQGPQETQYF.

The V and J genes are TRBV9 and TRBJ1-1; TRBD1 matches 9 bases. CDR3 length equals 16 residues. The junction had 10 bases not matched to a gene; V was cut back by 2 bases and J by 5 bases. Germline CDR1 reads SGDLS; CDR2 reads YYNGEE. CDR3 DNA sequence: TGTGCCAGCAGCGTTGGTGGACAGGGGCTGGGTACTGAAGCTTTCTTT. Its translation: CASSVGGQGLGTEAFF.

CDR3 loop: CASTLQTSNTEAFF. The CDR3 DNA reads TGTGCCAGTACCTTACAAACAAGCAACACTGAAGCTTTCTTT. The chain recombines TRBV19 with TRBJ1-1, with D unresolved. The V end was cut by 7 bases, the J end by 2 bases, with 14 bases between. Germline-derived CDR1 and CDR2 are LNHDA and SQIVND (reference sequence). The CDR3 totals 14 residues.

This rearrangement joins TRBV7-9 to TRBJ2-7; D is uncertain. CDR1 and CDR2 (germline): SEHNR, FQNEAQ (reference sequence). The CDR3 spans 11 residues. Between the trimmed V and J ends, which lost 1 base and 5 bases, there was a span of 3 bases. The CDR3 DNA follows: TGTGCCAGCAGCTTAGAGAACGAGCAGTACTTC. Protein sequence: CASSLENEQYF.

The chain joins TRBV20-1 to TRBJ1-1; D remains unclear. Germline lookup yields CDR1 DFQATT and CDR2 SNEGSKA (reference sequence). Trimming left V 3 bases short and J 5 bases short, with 7 bases between. The CDR3 has 11 amino acids. The DNA for the CDR3 is TGCAGTGCTAGGGTCGAGACTGAAGCTTTCTTT. Amino acids: CSARVETEAFF.

The J gene is TRBJ1-1, the V gene TRBV7-6; no definite D call. Trimming cost V 6 bases and J 1 base, with 12 bases left between them. Per germline, CDR1 SGHVS and CDR2 FNYEAQ. The CDR3 has 14 residues. The CDR3, as DNA: TGTGCCAGCAGGCTGAGCGAGTCGAACACTGAAGCTTTCTTT. Its translation is CASRLSESNTEAFF. Complete variable domain (other parts from reference TRBV7-6 and TRBJ1-1): GAGVSQSPRYKVTKRGQDVALRCDPISGHVSLYWYRQALGQGPEFLTYFNYEAQQDKSGLPNDRFSAERPEGSISTLTIQRTEQRDSAMYRCASRLSESNTEAFFGQGTRLTVV.

This clone was detected a few times. The rearrangement uses TRBV12-5 and TRBJ2-3; 8 bases map to TRBD1. The V gene's germline CDR1 is LGHNT and CDR2 FRNRAP. V was clipped by 8 bases and J by 0 bases; unmatched bases: 7. CDR3 size: 15 residues. The CDR3 sequence: CASFQAGGSTDTQYF. DNA of the CDR3: TGTGCTAGTTTTCAGGCAGGGGGCAGCACAGATACGCAGTATTTT.

The genes are TRBV19 and TRBJ2-5; 7 bases line up with TRBD1. CDR3 length: 13 amino acids. J lost 5 bases, V lost 6 bases, and 6 bases had no gene match. CDR1 LNHDA and CDR2 SQIVND come from the germline V gene (reference sequence). In DNA form, the CDR3 reads TGTGCCAGTAGGAGACAGGGCCGGGAGACCCAGTACTTC. It translates to CASRRQGRETQYF.

The chain carries TRBV6-5 and TRBJ1-1, with 9 bases fitting TRBD1. The CDR3 has 14 amino acids. Germline loops: CDR1 MNHEY, CDR2 SVGAGI. The ends lost 3 bases at V and 8 bases at J; junction bases unmatched: 7. The CDR3 DNA reads as TGTGCCAGCAGTTATTCTACAGGGGGCAGAGAAGCTTTCTTT. Its translation: CASSYSTGGREAFF.